This T cell receptor (beta chain) was retrieved from a study of T cells in Graves' hyperthyroidism and ophthalmopathy (dated by TCRdb to the late 2010s). Describing the broader study: Peripheral blood samples were taken at the time of initial diagnosis, prior to any treatment. A discovery cohort of approximately 97 patients, approximately 44 with Graves' ophthalmopathy and approximately 55 with stable Graves' hyperthyroidism, was used to find distinguishing TCR V-J signatures. Prospective prediction of ophthalmopathy was tested in an independent validation cohort consisting of about 19 hyperthyroidism patients and some 15 patients who later progressed to ophthalmopathy. The 100 or so discovery patients were randomly divided into training and test sets at a 7:3 ratio. In six Graves' hyperthyroidism patients, the study also compared T-cell repertoires from thyroid tissue with T-cell repertoires from blood. Once sampling was done, hyperthyroidism patients were given methimazole at a starting dose of 30 mg daily, whereas ophthalmopathy patients were given high-dose intravenous methylprednisolone. The paper reports TCR Vbeta CDR3 sequencing of more than 120 peripheral blood samples: fewer than 50 ophthalmopathy, 70 to 85 hyperthyroidism and about 17 progressor patients. Summary of the overall study and its limitations: Most expanded thyroid clonotypes (frequency above 0.001) were also found in blood, which suggests that blood repertoires may mirror thyroid immune responses. In validation, progression to ophthalmopathy was predicted by the model with 70% to 71% sensitivity and 72% to 85% specificity, a median of about 6.8 months before onset. Sample size was not statistically predetermined, and blinding of investigators to group allocation was not performed. Ophthalmopathy was separated from stable hyperthyroidism by a 13 V-J signature model, with around 88% sensitivity and about 81% specificity obtained in cross-validation and 80%/75% obtained in testing.

Hyperthyroidism patients were newly diagnosed, had a disease duration of under 2 months, and were aged 18 to 65 years. Patients with uncontrolled infections, other autoimmune diseases, pregnancy or lactation were excluded. Diagnoses relied on clinical symptoms, serum thyroxine and TRAb, thyroid ultrasound and orbital computed tomography. Blood from progressor patients was drawn when they were first diagnosed with hyperthyroidism, before any ophthalmopathy symptoms appeared. PBMCs were separated from 8 to 10 ml of fresh peripheral blood using Ficoll-Paque density gradient centrifugation. Patients classed as progressors first received a Graves' hyperthyroidism diagnosis and then went on to develop ophthalmopathy during follow-up. Total RNA was extracted using Trizol reagent, and RNA quality was assessed on an Agilent 2100 Bioanalyzer. For this clonotype: No cognate antigen has been identified for it. No per-base quality is available; no much larger clone lies one base away.

Amplification of TCR beta CDR3 regions was carried out from RNA transcripts. For the first round of RT-PCR on the TCR CDR3, the HTBI primer set was used together with the Qiagen OneStep RT-PCR kit. Libraries were constructed in a second round of multiplex PCR, after which size selection and purification were performed. The libraries were sequenced on an Illumina HiSeq2000 using paired-end 100 bp reads. The authors' analysis ran thus. SOAPnuke was used to process the raw data, with reads discarded if the reads contained adapters or uncalled bases, had a mean Phred below 15, or lacked an exact constant-primer or identifier match. High-quality paired reads were merged with COPE v1.2.5, and unique nucleotide sequences were defined as clonotypes. MiTCR v1.1 was used to align the clonotypes against IMGT TRBV, TRBD and TRBJ reference segments. The analysis was restricted to V-J combinations with a frequency above 0.0001, which together covered 99.2% of the repertoires. A TCS score was defined as the ratio between F50 (clonal expansion) and ExV (chaos), using BLOSUM62-based TCRdist between CDR3 peptides within each V-J. Welch's t-statistics and random forest reduced roughly 540 V-J features to 13, which were used in a naive Bayes classifier (R e1071). Clones were called with MiXCR by TCRdb after fastp trimmed the public reads at Q25, and only in-frame beta chains were retained. Entries are consolidated by CDR3 protein sequence, retaining the most common genes and DNA. TCRdb's processing, not the authors' own work, is the source of the V and J calls. The sample yields around 700,000 distinct CDR3 sequences; roughly 20% were counted once. The ten top clones hold roughly a sixth of the sample.

This clonotype was obtained from a woman aged 45 to 65 with Graves' hyperthyroidism that later progressed to Graves' ophthalmopathy. The sample consisted of blood.

The CDR3 corresponds to CAISEQQSSYNEQFF. The nucleotides are TGTGCCATCAGTGAACAACAGAGCTCCTACAATGAGCAGTTCTTC. This chain is built from TRBV10-3 and TRBJ2-1, with the D gene too uncertain to name. The CDR1 and CDR2 encoded by the germline V gene are ENHRY and SYGVKD. Trimming at the junction amounts to 3 bases on V and 0 bases on J, and the germline ends lie 9 bases apart. The CDR3 has 15 amino acids, counting the end cysteine and phenylalanine. The entry retains the CDR3 DNA only, 45 bases that are in frame from base 1.